A selection of T cell receptor beta chains follows, all from one sample in a study of OX40 agonist ivuxolimab in advanced cancers. Assay used: immunoSEQ multiplex PCR; TCRdb lists only in-frame clones, some missing. The table shows tens of thousands of clones, with roughly 87% occurring only once. The sequencing used CD4+ or CD8+ T cells sorted from blood, collected in a trial of the OX40 agonist ivuxolimab. The receptors were sampled from an adult with an advanced solid tumor such as melanoma, head and neck, liver or kidney cancer. Both conserved end residues are part of each CDR3. The order of the fields is V gene, clone size, D gene, J gene, CDR3 protein, CDR3 DNA. D genes are given only for firm matches. Some rows mark clone size as missing; the rest say once, few, many or name a class of expanded clone.

V: TRBV7-2; size: -; D: TRBD2; J: TRBJ2-1; CDR3: CASNFQGDYRNEQFF; DNA: TGTGCCAGCAACTTTCAAGGGGACTATAGAAATGAGCAGTTCTTC
V: TRBV9; size: -; D: TRBD2; J: TRBJ2-2; CDR3: CASSERLAPGELFF; DNA: TGTGCCAGCAGCGAACGACTAGCTCCCGGGGAGCTGTTTTTT
V: TRBV10-3; size: -; D: -; J: TRBJ2-2; CDR3: CAISDSPSSGELFF; DNA: TGTGCCATCAGTGATTCTCCTAGCTCCGGGGAGCTGTTTTTT
V: TRBV9; size: -; D: TRBD2; J: TRBJ2-1; CDR3: CASSENSGSPQFF; DNA: TGTGCCAGCAGCGAGAATAGCGGGTCGCCGCAGTTCTTC
V: TRBV5-6; size: -; D: TRBD1; J: TRBJ2-1; CDR3: CASSPDITGVYNEQFF; DNA: TGTGCCAGCAGCCCGGATATTACAGGGGTCTACAATGAGCAGTTCTTC
V: TRBV5-1; size: -; D: -; J: TRBJ1-5; CDR3: CASSLGGPNVAQHF; DNA: TGCGCCAGCAGCTTGGGGGGCCCCAATGTAGCCCAGCATTTT
V: TRBV10-1; size: few; D: -; J: TRBJ1-6; CDR3: CASITGNPYNSPLHF; DNA: TGCGCCAGCATAACAGGAAATCCTTATAATTCACCCCTCCACTTT
V: TRBV6-5; size: -; D: -; J: TRBJ2-1; CDR3: CASSRTSTSGEQFF; DNA: TGTGCCAGCAGTCGAACTAGTACGAGCGGTGAGCAGTTCTTC
V: TRBV25-1; size: -; D: TRBD1; J: TRBJ1-2; CDR3: CASTGTGQHTYGYTF; DNA: TGTGCCAGCACCGGGACGGGACAGCACACCTATGGCTACACCTTC
V: TRBV6-1; size: -; D: -; J: TRBJ2-7; CDR3: CASSRYEQYF; DNA: TGTGCCAGCAGCCGATACGAGCAGTACTTC
V: TRBV2; size: -; D: -; J: TRBJ2-2; CDR3: CASSVTSNTGELFF; DNA: TGTGCCAGCAGTGTTACTTCGAACACCGGGGAGCTGTTTTTT
V: TRBV2; size: -; D: -; J: TRBJ1-2; CDR3: CASSVVGYTF; DNA: TGTGCCAGCAGTGTAGTTGGCTACACCTTC
V: TRBV5-1; size: -; D: TRBD1; J: TRBJ1-5; CDR3: CASSLEGRGGQPQHF; DNA: TGCGCCAGCAGCTTGGAGGGCAGGGGGGGACAGCCCCAGCATTTT
V: TRBV18; size: -; D: TRBD1; J: TRBJ2-2; CDR3: CASSPKDRGNANTGELFF; DNA: TGTGCCAGCTCACCAAAAGACAGGGGAAACGCGAACACCGGGGAGCTGTTTTTT
V: TRBV6-5; size: -; D: -; J: TRBJ1-2; CDR3: CASSSSEGGGLYGYTF; DNA: TGTGCCAGCAGTTCTTCCGAGGGTGGGGGCCTCTATGGCTACACCTTC
V: TRBV28; size: -; D: -; J: TRBJ1-6; CDR3: CASSGERSDSPLHF; DNA: TGTGCCAGCAGTGGGGAACGTAGTGATTCACCCCTCCACTTT
V: TRBV2; size: -; D: -; J: TRBJ2-7; CDR3: CASSDTGRSYEQYF; DNA: TGTGCCAGCAGTGATACGGGCAGGTCCTACGAGCAGTACTTC
V: TRBV18; size: -; D: -; J: TRBJ1-3; CDR3: CASSPPYPGAGNTIYF; DNA: TGTGCCAGCTCACCACCGTATCCAGGGGCTGGAAACACCATATATTTT
V: TRBV7-9; size: -; D: -; J: TRBJ2-4; CDR3: CASSFKAGAVNIQYF; DNA: TGTGCCAGCAGCTTTAAGGCGGGGGCGGTAAACATTCAGTACTTC
V: TRBV9; size: -; D: -; J: TRBJ2-7; CDR3: CASSVVASASYEQYF; DNA: TGTGCCAGCAGCGTAGTTGCTAGCGCCTCCTACGAGCAGTACTTC
V: TRBV6-5; size: -; D: -; J: TRBJ2-3; CDR3: CASSYGSTDTQYF; DNA: TGTGCCAGCAGTTATGGCAGCACAGATACGCAGTATTTT
V: TRBV27; size: -; D: -; J: TRBJ1-2; CDR3: CASSSSRAGGYTF; DNA: TGTGCCAGCAGCTCCTCGAGGGCGGGTGGCTACACCTTC
V: TRBV9; size: -; D: -; J: TRBJ1-2; CDR3: CASSVGGRDYYGYTF; DNA: TGTGCCAGCAGCGTAGGTGGCAGGGACTATTATGGCTACACCTTC
V: TRBV10-3; size: -; D: TRBD1; J: TRBJ1-5; CDR3: CAISEAGQGGQPQHF; DNA: TGTGCCATCAGTGAGGCGGGACAGGGCGGTCAGCCCCAGCATTTT
V: TRBV9; size: -; D: -; J: TRBJ2-7; CDR3: CASSPSVGYEQYF; DNA: TGTGCCAGCAGCCCCAGCGTCGGCTACGAGCAGTACTTC
V: TRBV19; size: -; D: TRBD1; J: TRBJ2-7; CDR3: CASSIDREYGEQYF; DNA: TGTGCCAGTAGTATTGACAGGGAATATGGGGAGCAGTACTTC
V: TRBV6-5; size: -; D: -; J: TRBJ2-7; CDR3: CASSYGQGRHEQYF; DNA: TGTGCCAGCAGTTACGGCCAGGGACGACACGAGCAGTACTTC
V: TRBV2; size: -; D: -; J: TRBJ1-5; CDR3: CASRIDGNQPQHF; DNA: TGTGCCAGCAGGATAGATGGCAATCAGCCCCAGCATTTT
V: TRBV5-5; size: -; D: TRBD1; J: TRBJ2-7; CDR3: CASSLYMALAGQGIYEQYF; DNA: TGTGCCAGCAGCTTATATATGGCCCTCGCGGGACAGGGGATCTACGAGCAGTACTTC
V: TRBV6-5; size: -; D: -; J: TRBJ2-7; CDR3: CASSYRHPYEQYF; DNA: TGTGCCAGCAGTTACAGGCACCCCTACGAGCAGTACTTC
V: TRBV27; size: once; D: -; J: TRBJ2-6; CDR3: CASSLSGSGANVLTF; DNA: TGTGCCAGCAGTTTATCCGGCTCTGGGGCCAACGTCCTGACTTTC
V: TRBV6-5; size: -; D: -; J: TRBJ1-1; CDR3: CASSYRGNTEAFF; DNA: TGTGCCAGCAGTTACCGGGGGAACACTGAAGCTTTCTTT
V: TRBV27; size: once; D: -; J: TRBJ1-6; CDR3: CASGLGQLGNSPLHF; DNA: TGTGCCAGCGGGCTGGGGCAGTTGGGTAATTCACCCCTCCACTTT
V: TRBV5-5; size: -; D: -; J: TRBJ2-1; CDR3: CASSLDGGAGTYNEQFF; DNA: TGTGCCAGCAGCTTGGATGGGGGCGCGGGTACCTACAATGAGCAGTTCTTC
V: TRBV11-2; size: -; D: -; J: TRBJ1-1; CDR3: CASSPRLLNTEAFF; DNA: TGTGCCAGCAGCCCCAGGTTACTGAACACTGAAGCTTTCTTT
V: TRBV5-1; size: once; D: TRBD2; J: TRBJ2-3; CDR3: CASSLGTSGKSTDTQYF; DNA: TGCGCCAGCAGCTTGGGAACTAGCGGGAAAAGCACAGATACGCAGTATTTT
V: TRBV6-6; size: -; D: -; J: TRBJ1-1; CDR3: CASSYSAPRNTEAFF; DNA: TGTGCCAGCAGTTACTCGGCACCCCGGAACACTGAAGCTTTCTTT
V: TRBV4-3; size: -; D: -; J: TRBJ1-2; CDR3: CASSPNRQANYGYTF; DNA: TGCGCCAGCAGCCCGAACCGACAGGCTAACTATGGCTACACCTTC
V: TRBV9; size: -; D: TRBD1; J: TRBJ1-3; CDR3: CASSVGQGMSSGNTIYF; DNA: TGTGCCAGCAGCGTAGGACAGGGGATGAGCTCTGGAAACACCATATATTTT
V: TRBV27; size: few; D: -; J: TRBJ2-6; CDR3: CASTPGPSSGANVLTF; DNA: TGTGCCAGCACCCCCGGCCCGAGCTCTGGGGCCAACGTCCTGACTTTC